A single T cell receptor (beta chain) is shown here with its context. This receptor's antigen is unknown. Base qualities are missing; no much larger clone stands one base away. V is trimmed back by 9 bases and J by 6 bases, and the junction contains 4 bases that no gene match accounts for. From the germline V gene, CDR1 is SNHLY and CDR2 is FYNNEI. Reading from cysteine to phenylalanine, the CDR3 counts 11 amino acids. CDR3 DNA is the only sequence kept; it has 33 bases, read in frame from the first base. The data stem from a study of T cell repertoires in ileal Crohn's disease (dated by TCRdb to the late 2010s). Describing the broader study: The median duration of disease was 7.5 to 9.5 years, and at the time of surgery roughly 36% of patients were active smokers. A total of some 150 mucosal samples from roughly 57 patients were sequenced, collected from several sites on the surgical specimen and at postoperative endoscopy. Postoperative therapy was given to about half of the patients, with thiopurines administered to more than 10 patients and anti-TNF agents administered to 18 patients. Endoscopic postoperative recurrence was defined as a Rutgeerts score above i0. All patients had surgery for a complication: stricturing disease in around 60% and penetrating disease in 39%. The study was conducted in parallel with a multicentre cohort built to find predictors of early endoscopic recurrence after ileocolonic resection. TCR repertoire analysis was done in a few dozen Crohn's disease patients from a prospective multicentre cohort.

For commercial TCRB immunosequencing, around 0.5 micrograms of biopsy DNA were submitted for each sample. A two-step, amplification bias-controlled multiplex PCR was used by Adaptive Biotechnology to amplify CDR3 regions from genomic DNA. The first PCR used primers for every V and J gene segment; the second PCR added barcodes and Illumina adapters. CDR3 libraries were sequenced using an Illumina instrument. As for how the authors treated the data: The analysis drew on both the pipelines supplied by the vendor and custom analysis of the raw data in R/Bioconductor running R version 3.3.0. Clonality, which ranges from 0 to 1, was calculated as the inverse of the normalised Shannon entropy across all productive clones. High-frequency clones were defined as the share of the repertoire taken up by the top 100 clones, keeping only clones that passed a 95% confidence test. Overlap between samples was measured with the Morisita-Horn index, while repertoire diversity was measured with the Simpson index. Sourced from immuneACCESS, this table was stored by TCRdb with only in-frame sequences that have V and J called. A share of the clones is absent; for the studies checked, an unresolved V gene accounts for under half, and the remainder has no known explanation. V, J and clone size were drawn from that table, and D and trimming were deduced from the DNA. This sample holds 14,000 or so clones; approximately 78% were observed only once. Less than 20% of the sample is taken by the ten largest.

To be eligible, patients had to be adults with ileal or ileocolonic Crohn's disease and an indication for ileocolonic resection. Whole ileal mucosal biopsies were stored frozen at -80°C before DNA extraction. Genomic DNA was isolated from frozen whole biopsies using a TRizol-based method, and the DNA was quantified with a NanoDrop 2000 spectrophotometer. General conclusions and limits of the study: Only a subgroup of patients, of unstated size, had their mucosal CD4 and CD8 T cells sorted and sequenced. Patients who were active smokers at surgery had a significantly higher proportion of clonal expansions than non-smokers (around 25% vs 18%, p=0.02). More high-frequency clones were carried by sorted CD8 T cells than by CD4 T cells, suggesting that mucosal expansions were mainly CD8. Higher percentages of high-frequency clones at the time of surgery were linked to endoscopic recurrence, and every patient with clonality above 26.8% (18/57) had recurrence.

The source of this sequence is an adult with Crohn's disease. The chain was built from TRBV2 and TRBJ1-1, with 7 central nucleotides matching TRBD1. Sequenced: ileal tissue. The nucleotide sequence reads TGTGCCAGTAAACAGGGGTCTGAAGCTTTCTTT. Translated, this is CASKQGSEAFF.